Each of the 27 T cell receptor beta chains below was sequenced from the same sample in a study of cytomegalovirus exposure and HLA in healthy donors. This PCR relied on a set of 60 Vbeta primers and 13 Jbeta primers. The protocol was immunoSEQ multiplex PCR, while the TCRdb copy is restricted to in-frame clones and leaves out a portion. The repertoire holds some 110,000 clones, with approximately 79% as singletons. The sample was PBMCs. These receptors all stem from a man in his fifties or sixties in good health and CMV-seropositive.

The V call is TRBV5-6, the J call TRBJ1-4, with D possibly being TRBD1 (5 bases). Germline assignment: CDR1 SGHDT and CDR2 YYEEEE. The CDR3 spans 16 residues. Trimming removed 9 bases from V and 2 bases from J, with 20 bases in between. This chain's CDR3 is CATTRGGASTNEKLFF. Written as DNA, the CDR3 is TGTGCCACCACAAGAGGCGGGGCGTCGACTAATGAAAAACTGTTTTTT.

About this clone: At one end, the junction sequence differs from germline, possibly due to a read error. This sequence joins TRBV4-1 and TRBJ2-7, with D perhaps matching TRBD1 (5 bases). Germline V CDR1 and CDR2: MGHRA, YSYEKL. The CDR3 extends over 15 amino acids. This chain's CDR3 is CASSQEGAGSYKQYF. CDR3 nucleotide sequence: TGCGCCAGCAGCCAGGAAGGGGCAGGGTCCTACAAGCAGTACTTC.

As concerns this clone: A read error may produce the germline difference seen at one junction end. The chain links TRBV2 to TRBJ1-5; TRBD1 agrees at 7 bases. CDR3 length: 15 amino acids. Germline V CDR1 and CDR2: SNHLY, FYNNEI. The CDR3 here is CASSERTGENRPQHF. In DNA, the CDR3 is TGTGCCAGCAGTGAACGCACAGGGGAGAATCGGCCCCAGCATTTT.

The V gene is TRBV2, the J gene TRBJ1-4; D is undetermined. Deletions cut 1 base from V and 3 bases from J, with 6 bases between. CDR3 length: 14 amino acids. The germline V gene encodes CDR1 SNHLY and CDR2 FYNNEI. CDR3 DNA sequence: TGTGCCAGCAGTGAAGGTCAGGCTAATGAAAAACTGTTTTTT. This encodes CASSEGQANEKLFF.

The chain links TRBV18 to TRBJ2-7; D possibly corresponds to TRBD1 (6 bases). In germline, CDR1 is KGHSH, CDR2 LQKENI. The CDR3 has 15 amino acids. The V end lost 2 bases, the J end lost 0 bases, and 11 bases lay between the germline ends. In nucleotides, the CDR3 is TGTGCCAGCTCACCAGGGGGCTCCAACTCCTACGAGCAGTACTTC. Its translation: CASSPGGSNSYEQYF.

The chain joins TRBV4-1 to TRBJ2-7; 10 bases map to TRBD2. CDR1 MGHRA and CDR2 YSYEKL come from the germline V gene. The CDR3 has 16 residues. J gave up 2 bases and V 6 bases, and 10 bases lay outside the gene matches. CDR3 loop: CASRPNSGLAAYEQYF. The CDR3 region has the DNA TGCGCCAGCAGACCAAACTCCGGACTAGCGGCCTACGAGCAGTACTTC.

The genes are TRBV27 and TRBJ2-5; unclear D gene. The CDR3 runs 13 residues. CDR1 is MNHEY, CDR2 SMNVEV, per germline (reference sequence). V shed 2 bases and J shed 3 bases, with 7 bases lying between them. The CDR3: CASSLGTEETQYF. The CDR3 DNA reads TGTGCCAGCAGTTTAGGAACAGAAGAGACCCAGTACTTC.

V and J are TRBV28 and TRBJ2-7, with 9 bases aligning to TRBD2. The CDR3 length is 16 residues. V lost 4 bases to trimming and J lost 2 bases; unmatched junction nucleotides: 9. CDR1 and CDR2 (germline): MDHEN, SYDVKM. The CDR3 loop reads CASSSPEREDTYEQYF. For the CDR3, the DNA is TGTGCCAGCAGTTCACCCGAGCGGGAGGATACCTACGAGCAGTACTTC.

This chain connects TRBV29-1 to TRBJ2-7; possible D gene TRBD2, 7 bases. Germline CDR1 is SQVTM and CDR2 is ANQGSEA. The V end lost 5 bases, the J end lost 6 bases, and 8 bases lay between the germline ends. The CDR3 has 10 residues. CDR3: CSVRGAEQYF. In DNA, the CDR3 is TGCAGCGTTCGGGGGGCCGAGCAGTACTTC.

The V and J genes are TRBV6-5 and TRBJ2-5; no clear D. This CDR3 is 14 amino acids long. CDR1 and CDR2 (germline): MNHEY, SVGAGI. Trimming cost V 2 bases and J 3 bases, with 10 bases left between them. The CDR3 region is CASSYTRVKETQYF. In DNA, the CDR3 is TGTGCCAGCAGTTACACTCGGGTGAAAGAGACCCAGTACTTC.

The chain combines TRBV25-1 with TRBJ2-6; tentative D call: TRBD1 (5 bases). The CDR3 runs to 16 residues. Germline V gives CDR1 MGHDK, CDR2 SYGVNS. The V end lost 7 bases, the J end lost 0 bases, and 13 bases lay between the germline ends. CDR3 DNA: TGTGCCAGCACCTCGGACACGTACTCTGGGGCCAACGTCCTGACTTTC. Translated: CASTSDTYSGANVLTF.

This clone was counted only a few times. V and J are TRBV5-5 and TRBJ2-7; 7 nucleotides agree with TRBD1. Trimming cost V 4 bases and J 2 bases; bases outside gene matches: 6. Germline-derived CDR1 and CDR2 are SGHKS and YYEKEE (reference sequence). There are 14 residues in the CDR3. As DNA, the CDR3 is TGTGCCAGCAGCCTGGTGACAGGGACCTACGAGCAGTACTTC. This gives the protein CASSLVTGTYEQYF.

V usage is TRBV7-9 and J usage is TRBJ2-7; 12 bases are a match to TRBD1. The CDR3 covers 15 residues. Germline V gene data show CDR1 as SEHNR and CDR2 as FQNEAQ (reference sequence). The V and J ends lost 5 bases and 5 bases, in that order; junction bases with no gene match: 7. The CDR3 sequence is CASSTGTGGRHEQYF. In nucleotides, the CDR3 is TGTGCCAGCAGCACCGGGACAGGGGGCCGCCACGAGCAGTACTTC.

This clone was counted between two and nine times. V gene TRBV19 combines with J gene TRBJ2-3; D is possibly TRBD2 (6 bases). The V end was cut by 4 bases, the J end by 5 bases, with 19 bases between. Germline values: CDR1 LNHDA, CDR2 SQIVND (reference sequence). The CDR3 length is 16 residues. The CDR3 reads CASSTYRLERGDTQYF. CDR3 coding DNA: TGTGCCAGTAGTACCTACCGACTAGAAAGAGGAGATACGCAGTATTTT.

This chain uses TRBV14 with TRBJ2-3, with D perhaps matching TRBD2 (6 bases). Germline lookup yields CDR1 SGHDN and CDR2 FVKESK. Between the trimmed V and J ends, which lost 4 bases and 2 bases, there was a span of 13 bases. The CDR3 has 15 residues. The CDR3 DNA reads TGTGCCAGCAGCCCACCTGGGACTCCCACAGATACGCAGTATTTT. Its protein product is CASSPPGTPTDTQYF.

The rearrangement links TRBV5-1 to TRBJ2-7; a weak D match, TRBD2 (5 bases). The CDR3 has 11 residues. The V gene's germline CDR1 is SGHRS and CDR2 YFSETQ. Trimming stripped 7 bases from V and 6 bases from J, with 11 bases between. CDR3 in DNA: TGCGCCAGCCACGAGGGTCGCGAGCAGTACTTC. It is translated as CASHEGREQYF.

This clone was seen just once. This chain connects TRBV5-5 to TRBJ2-7; 7 bases fit TRBD2. This CDR3 is 16 amino acids long. The V segment lost 1 base and the J segment 0 bases; nucleotides outside the gene matches: 7. The germline V gene encodes CDR1 SGHKS and CDR2 YYEKEE (reference sequence). In DNA form, the CDR3 reads TGTGCCAGCAGCTTGAGCGGGGCCTCGTTCTCCTACGAGCAGTACTTC. Its translation is CASSLSGASFSYEQYF.

The chain carries TRBV19 and TRBJ2-5; 9 nucleotides align to TRBD1. Germline loops: CDR1 LNHDA, CDR2 SQIVND (reference sequence). With V trimmed by 1 base and J by 2 bases, 2 bases remained unmatched. CDR3 length: 15 residues. This CDR3 reads CASSIGDREQETQYF. The CDR3 coding sequence is TGTGCCAGTAGTATAGGGGACAGGGAGCAAGAGACCCAGTACTTC. Combining the CDR3 with reference TRBV19 and TRBJ2-5 gives the whole variable domain DGGITQSPKYLFRKEGQNVTLSCEQNLNHDAMYWYRQDPGQGLRLIYYSQIVNDFQKGDIAEGYSVSREKKESFPLTVTSAQKNPTAFYLCASSIGDREQETQYFGPGTRLLVL.

The V call is TRBV5-4, the J call TRBJ1-2; 9 bases line up with TRBD1. V lost 2 bases and J lost 2; bases outside the gene matches: 1. The CDR3 is 14 residues long. Germline CDR1 reads SGHNT; CDR2 reads YYREEE (reference sequence). The CDR3 spells CASSFGTGNYGYTF. DNA of the CDR3: TGTGCCAGCAGCTTCGGGACAGGGAACTATGGCTACACCTTC. The entire variable domain, with the rest obtained from reference TRBV5-4 and TRBJ1-2, is as follows: ETGVTQSPTHLIKTRGQQVTLRCSSQSGHNTVSWYQQALGQGPQFIFQYYREEENGRGNFPPRFSGLQFPNYSSELNVNALELDDSALYLCASSFGTGNYGYTFGSGTRLTVV.

The sample holds a few counts of this clone. This chain connects TRBV6-4 to TRBJ1-1; 7 nucleotides match TRBD1. The length of the CDR3 is 14 residues. Looked up from germline, CDR1 is MRHNA and CDR2 is SNTAGT. J lost 1 base, V lost 6 bases, and 5 bases had no gene match. For the CDR3, the DNA is TGTGCCAGCAGCCCCGGGACAGAGAACACTGAAGCTTTCTTT. It yields the protein CASSPGTENTEAFF.

This chain joins TRBV6-5 and TRBJ1-2; possibly TRBD1 for D (5 bases). Germline V gene data show CDR1 as MNHEY and CDR2 as SVGAGI. The germline V and J ends were trimmed by 0 bases and 4 bases, with 9 bases remaining between them. The length of the CDR3 is 14 residues. The CDR3 DNA is TGTGCCAGCAGTTACTCATCAGGGCTCTATGGCTACACCTTC. This codes for CASSYSSGLYGYTF.

The chain employs TRBV5-4 and TRBJ1-6, with 7 bases that match TRBD1. Germline V CDR1 and CDR2: SGHNT, YYREEE (reference sequence). The V gene end was trimmed by 3 bases and the J gene end by 2 bases; junction bases not matched to a gene: 8. The CDR3 has 17 residues. The CDR3 protein is CASSSHRGAAYNSPLHF. CDR3 coding DNA: TGTGCCAGCAGCTCGCACAGGGGAGCGGCCTATAATTCACCCCTCCACTTT. The full variable domain, with the rest looked up from reference TRBV5-4 and TRBJ1-6, is ETGVTQSPTHLIKTRGQQVTLRCSSQSGHNTVSWYQQALGQGPQFIFQYYREEENGRGNFPPRFSGLQFPNYSSELNVNALELDDSALYLCASSSHRGAAYNSPLHFGNGTRLTVT.

Regarding this clone: Other DNA sequences in this sample translate to the same CDR3. The V gene is TRBV7-2, the J gene TRBJ1-2, with D tentatively TRBD1 (6 bases). Germline V lookup: CDR1 SGHTA, CDR2 FQGNSA. Deletions cut 1 base from V and 7 bases from J, with 7 bases between. This CDR3 comprises 12 residues. CDR3 DNA: TGTGCCAGCAGCTTAGGCAGGGGTGGCTACACCTTC. This translates into CASSLGRGGYTF.

The gene calls are TRBV7-9 and TRBJ2-7; TRBD1 matches at 8 bases. The length of the CDR3 is 15 residues. V shed 1 base and J 6 bases; nucleotides not matched to a gene: 8. Germline V gene lookup returns CDR1 SEHNR and CDR2 FQNEAQ (reference sequence). The CDR3 nucleotides read TGTGCCAGCAGCTTAGTCGCAGGGGGCCGTCCCGAGCAGTACTTC. Amino acid sequence: CASSLVAGGRPEQYF.

V and J are TRBV10-1 and TRBJ1-6; possibly TRBD1 for D (5 bases). The germline V gene has CDR1 WNHNN and CDR2 SYGVQD (reference sequence). V lost 5 bases, J lost 11 bases, and 13 bases lay in between. The CDR3 has 13 residues. The CDR3 DNA is TGCGCCAGCAGTCAGGGTCCTTATACACCCCTCCACTTT. As protein: CASSQGPYTPLHF.

The V and J genes are TRBV7-2 and TRBJ1-6; a possible D gene is TRBD1 (5 bases). This CDR3 has 12 residues. Germline V lookup: CDR1 SGHTA, CDR2 FQGNSA. CDR3 bases: TGTCTCGGAGGGGATAATAATTCACCCCTCCACTTT. Translating it yields CLGGDNNSPLHF.

The chain recombines TRBV19 with TRBJ1-4; D ambiguous. The CDR3 extends over 14 amino acids. The ends were cut back, 8 bases at V and 4 bases at J, with 14 bases in the middle. Germline V gives CDR1 LNHDA, CDR2 SQIVND (reference sequence). This CDR3 is CASRVLQNNEKLFF. CDR3 sequence (DNA): TGTGCCAGTCGTGTTTTACAGAATAATGAAAAACTGTTTTTT.